Described below is a single T cell receptor (beta chain) sequence and its context. Its antigen is not known. The assay was immunoSEQ multiplex PCR, and TCRdb's table has in-frame clones only and misses some. The sample holds roughly 130,000 clones, around 93% seen once. The CDR3 covers 15 residues. Germline V gene lookup returns CDR1 SEHNR and CDR2 FQNEAQ (reference sequence). Trimming removed 6 bases from V and 1 base from J, with 15 bases in between. The data originate from a study of cytotoxic CD8 clonotypes in ibrutinib-treated CLL. Study findings and constraints: Public clonotypes were uncommon and contracted or stayed stable on treatment.

This clonotype was obtained from a human donor with chronic lymphocytic leukemia. The starting material was PBMCs, obtained after 12 months of ibrutinib treatment. The chain combines TRBV7-9 with TRBJ1-1, with unresolved D. Here the CDR3 reads CASRSVGHENTEAFF. CDR3 DNA sequence: TGTGCCAGCAGATCCGTGGGCCACGAGAACACTGAAGCTTTCTTT.